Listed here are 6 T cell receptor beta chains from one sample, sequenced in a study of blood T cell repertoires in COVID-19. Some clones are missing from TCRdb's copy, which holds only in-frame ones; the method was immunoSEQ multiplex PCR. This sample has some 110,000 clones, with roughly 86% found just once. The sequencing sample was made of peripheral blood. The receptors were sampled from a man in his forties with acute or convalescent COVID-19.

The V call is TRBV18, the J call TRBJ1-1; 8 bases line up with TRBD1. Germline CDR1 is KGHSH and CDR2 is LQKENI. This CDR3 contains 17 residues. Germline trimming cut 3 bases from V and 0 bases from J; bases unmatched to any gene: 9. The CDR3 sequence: CASSPEARTGMNTEAFF. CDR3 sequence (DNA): TGTGCCAGCTCACCGGAGGCTCGGACAGGGATGAACACTGAAGCTTTCTTT.

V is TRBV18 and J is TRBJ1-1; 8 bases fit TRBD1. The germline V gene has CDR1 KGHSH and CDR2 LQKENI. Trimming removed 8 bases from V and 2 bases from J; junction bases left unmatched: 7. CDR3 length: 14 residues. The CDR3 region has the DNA TGTGCCAGCCCCGGGACAGGAGATAACACTGAAGCTTTCTTT. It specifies CASPGTGDNTEAFF. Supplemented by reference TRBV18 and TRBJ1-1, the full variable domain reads NAGVMQNPRHLVRRRGQEARLRCSPMKGHSHVYWYRQLPEEGLKFMVYLQKENIIDESGMPKERFSAEFPKEGPSILRIQQVVRGDSAAYFCASPGTGDNTEAFFGQGTRLTVV.

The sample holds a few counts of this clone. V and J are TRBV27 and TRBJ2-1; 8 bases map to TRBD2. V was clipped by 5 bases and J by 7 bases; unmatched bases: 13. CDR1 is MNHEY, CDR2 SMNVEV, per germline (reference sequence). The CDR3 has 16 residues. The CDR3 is CASSMTNSGNRNEQFF. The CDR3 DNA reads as TGTGCCAGCAGTATGACTAATAGCGGGAACAGAAATGAGCAGTTCTTC.

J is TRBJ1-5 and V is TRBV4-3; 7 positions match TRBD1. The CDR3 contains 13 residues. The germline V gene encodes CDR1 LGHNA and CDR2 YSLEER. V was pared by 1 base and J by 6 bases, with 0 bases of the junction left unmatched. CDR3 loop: CASSQGQGQPQHF. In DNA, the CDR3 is TGCGCCAGCAGCCAAGGACAGGGTCAGCCCCAGCATTTT.

The DNA of the CDR3 is TGCAGCGGATCCGGGAACTATGGCTACACCTTC. Amino acids: CSGSGNYGYTF. The rearrangement uses TRBV29-1 and TRBJ1-2; D uncertain. Deletions cut 7 bases from V and 2 bases from J, with 8 bases between. Per germline, CDR1 SQVTM and CDR2 ANQGSEA. This CDR3 has 11 amino acids.

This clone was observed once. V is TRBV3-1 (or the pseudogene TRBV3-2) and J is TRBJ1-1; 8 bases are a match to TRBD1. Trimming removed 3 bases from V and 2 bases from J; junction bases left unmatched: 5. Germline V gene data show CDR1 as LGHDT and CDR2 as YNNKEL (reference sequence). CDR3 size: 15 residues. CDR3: CASSHQGQGNTEAFF. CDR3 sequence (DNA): TGTGCCAGCAGCCACCAAGGACAGGGCAACACTGAAGCTTTCTTT.